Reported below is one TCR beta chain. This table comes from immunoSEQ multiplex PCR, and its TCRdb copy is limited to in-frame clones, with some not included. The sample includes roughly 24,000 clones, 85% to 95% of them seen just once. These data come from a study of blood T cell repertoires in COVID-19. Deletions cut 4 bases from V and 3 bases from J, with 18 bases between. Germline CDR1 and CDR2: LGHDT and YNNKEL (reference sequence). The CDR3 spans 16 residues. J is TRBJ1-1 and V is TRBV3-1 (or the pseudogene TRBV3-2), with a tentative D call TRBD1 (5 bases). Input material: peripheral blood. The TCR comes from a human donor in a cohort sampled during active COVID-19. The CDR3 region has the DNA TGTGCCAGCAGCCTTTCAAGGGGCTCCAGAGACACTGAAGCTTTCTTT. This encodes CASSLSRGSRDTEAFF.